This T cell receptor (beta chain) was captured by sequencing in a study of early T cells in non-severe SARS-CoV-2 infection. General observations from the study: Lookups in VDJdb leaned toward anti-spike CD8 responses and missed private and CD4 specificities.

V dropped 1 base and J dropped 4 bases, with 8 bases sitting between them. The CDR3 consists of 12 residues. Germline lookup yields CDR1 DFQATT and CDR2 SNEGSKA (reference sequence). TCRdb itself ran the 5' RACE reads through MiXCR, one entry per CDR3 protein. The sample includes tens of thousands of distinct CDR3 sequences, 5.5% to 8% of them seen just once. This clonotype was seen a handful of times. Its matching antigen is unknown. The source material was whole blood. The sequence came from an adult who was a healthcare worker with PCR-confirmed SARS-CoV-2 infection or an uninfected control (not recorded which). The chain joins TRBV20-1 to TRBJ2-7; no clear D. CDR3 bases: TGCAGTGCTAGAGCGGACGTTTACGAGCAGTACTTC. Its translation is CSARADVYEQYF.